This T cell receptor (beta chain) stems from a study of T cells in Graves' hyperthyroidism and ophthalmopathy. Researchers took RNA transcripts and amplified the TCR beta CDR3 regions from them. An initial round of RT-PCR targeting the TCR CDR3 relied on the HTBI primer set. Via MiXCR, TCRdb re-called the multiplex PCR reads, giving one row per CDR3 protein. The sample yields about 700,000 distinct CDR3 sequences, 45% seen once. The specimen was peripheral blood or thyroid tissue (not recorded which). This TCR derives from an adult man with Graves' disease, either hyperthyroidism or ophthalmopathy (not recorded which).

The CDR3 DNA is TGTGCCAGCAGTGGACAGGGATTCAATCAGCCCCAGCATTTT. Amino acid sequence: CASSGQGFNQPQHF. This rearrangement joins TRBV28 to TRBJ1-5; TRBD1 aligns across 8 bases. Per the germline V gene, CDR1 is MDHEN and CDR2 is SYDVKM. The CDR3 is made up of 14 amino acids. Trimming took 5 bases from V and 3 from J; bases not matched to a gene: 3. The whole variable domain, remainder taken from reference TRBV28 and TRBJ1-5, is DVKVTQSSRYLVKRTGEKVFLECVQDMDHENMFWYRQDPGLGLRLIYFSYDVKMKEKGDIPEGYSVSREKKERFSLILESASTNQTSMYLCASSGQGFNQPQHFGDGTRLSIL.